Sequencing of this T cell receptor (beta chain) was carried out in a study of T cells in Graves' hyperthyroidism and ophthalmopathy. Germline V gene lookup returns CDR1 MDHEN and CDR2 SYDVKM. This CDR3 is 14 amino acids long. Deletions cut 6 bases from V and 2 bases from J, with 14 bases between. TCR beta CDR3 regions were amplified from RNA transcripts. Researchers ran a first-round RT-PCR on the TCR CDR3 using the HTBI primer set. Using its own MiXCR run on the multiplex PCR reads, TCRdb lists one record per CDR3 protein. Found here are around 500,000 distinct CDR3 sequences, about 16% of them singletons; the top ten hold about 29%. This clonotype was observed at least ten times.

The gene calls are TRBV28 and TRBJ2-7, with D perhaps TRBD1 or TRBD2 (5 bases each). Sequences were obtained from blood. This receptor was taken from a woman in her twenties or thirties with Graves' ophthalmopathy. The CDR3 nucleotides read TGTGCCAGCAGCGACCGGGACCGAACCTACGAGCAGTACTTC. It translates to CASSDRDRTYEQYF.